The clone carrying this TCR beta chain was detected only a few times. Sequencing was performed with immunoSEQ multiplex PCR; in TCRdb, only in-frame clones are kept and a portion is missing. The sample holds about 13,000 clones; approximately 40% are singletons and the top ten take around 1.1%. This sample was taken from a study of graft-versus-host responses after intestinal transplantation. The sample consisted of alloreactive CD4+ T cells from a mixed lymphocyte reaction culture, taken before intestinal transplant. As for subset: CFSE-low proliferating T cells sorted from roughly 6-day pre-transplant mixed lymphocyte reaction (GvH or HvG direction). The source is a human patient who received an intestinal transplant.

CDR3 region: CASSVPVGPSTDTQYF. CDR3 bases: TGCGCCAGCAGCGTGCCTGTGGGCCCTAGCACAGATACGCAGTATTTT. The genes are TRBV5-1 and TRBJ2-3; D not certain. V lost 4 bases to trimming and J lost 0 bases, with 15 bases between them. The germline V gene has CDR1 SGHRS and CDR2 YFSETQ. CDR3 length equals 16 residues.